This T cell receptor beta chain was profiled in a study of blood T cell repertoires in COVID-19 (dated by TCRdb to 2018 to 2020). For the wider study: Samples covering the acute and convalescent phases of COVID-19 were provided by collaborators in the United States, Italy and Spain. The prospective study material was composed of cDNA or gDNA derived from T cells, B-cell-depleted T cells, or PBMCs. The dataset comprised deeply sampled blood TCRbeta repertoires from subjects exposed to, actively infected with, or recovered from COVID-19. The repertoires were made available in a free public database intended to serve as a resource for research on the immune response to SARS-CoV-2. Samples were obtained from the ongoing ImmuneRACE study (first 160 participants) and from about 1,300 subjects provided by 6 global collaborators. The sample metadata nearly always contained a de-identified subject ID, COVID-19 status, age in years and sex. HLA class I and class II types, where available, came from metadata supplied by the sample provider rather than from assay-based typing. Here is what the overall study found, with its caveats: The quantity of clinical and demographic metadata differed by source and by participant and was supplied without curation.

TCRbeta CDR3 regions were amplified from genomic DNA by means of the immunoSEQ Assay, a bias-controlled multiplex PCR. The paper's data handling went like this. Within the assay, amplification of reference gene primers was used to estimate how many nucleated cells each sample contained. To quantify the absolute abundance of each unique TCRbeta CDR3 rearrangement, sequence reads were collapsed and filtered. For each sample, productive Simpson clonality was calculated as the square root of Simpson's diversity index across productive rearrangements. TCRdb obtained this table from immuneACCESS and retained in-frame rearrangements with V and J assigned. These tables miss some clones; where compared with another copy, unresolved V genes account for less than half of the shortfall, and the remainder is unexplained. From that table come the V and J calls and clone size; the DNA was used to work out D and trimming. The sample profile shows about 350,000 clones; roughly nine tenths of them were found once. The biggest ten clones account for less than 5% of the sample.

From cysteine to phenylalanine, the CDR3 is 13 amino acids long. The read is trimmed to its CDR3 DNA, 39 bases read in frame from base 1. CDR1 and CDR2, looked up from the germline V gene (reference sequence), are SEHNR and FQNEAQ. Between the V and J ends, shortened by 8 bases and 4 bases respectively, the junction contains 11 bases. Only a few counts were recorded for this clone. The antigen this receptor binds is unknown. Per-base quality was not reported, and no clone a single base away is much larger than it. At one collaborating source in Seattle, patients were enrolled during active infection and were followed longitudinally through the course of disease. Whole blood was collected in K2EDTA tubes by collaborating institutions according to the institutions' own protocols. For TCRbeta analysis, collaborators shipped samples as frozen whole blood, isolated PBMCs, or DNA extracted from either of those sample types.

The clonotype was recovered from a woman aged 55-69 years with COVID-19, enrolled during active disease. The chain joins TRBV7-9 to TRBJ2-2; a weak D assignment points to TRBD2 (5 bases agree). The sample taken for sequencing was peripheral blood. The CDR3 reads CASWVASTGELFF. The base sequence is TGTGCCAGCTGGGTAGCGAGCACCGGGGAGCTGTTTTTT.